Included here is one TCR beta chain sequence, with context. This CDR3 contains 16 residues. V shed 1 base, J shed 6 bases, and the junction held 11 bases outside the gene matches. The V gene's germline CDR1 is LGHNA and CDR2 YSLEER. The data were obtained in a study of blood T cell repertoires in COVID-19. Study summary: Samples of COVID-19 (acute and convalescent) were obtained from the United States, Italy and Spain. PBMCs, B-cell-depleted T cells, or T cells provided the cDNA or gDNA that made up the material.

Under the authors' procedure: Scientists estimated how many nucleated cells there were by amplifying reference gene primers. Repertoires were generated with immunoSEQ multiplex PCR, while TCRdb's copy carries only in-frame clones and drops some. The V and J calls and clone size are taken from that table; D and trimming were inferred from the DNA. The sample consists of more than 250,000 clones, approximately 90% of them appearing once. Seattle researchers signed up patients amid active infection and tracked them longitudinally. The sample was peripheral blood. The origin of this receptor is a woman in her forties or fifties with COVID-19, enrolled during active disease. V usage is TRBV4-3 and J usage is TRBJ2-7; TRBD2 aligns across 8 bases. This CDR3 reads CASSQVRVAGRAEQYF. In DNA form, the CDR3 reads TGCGCCAGCAGCCAAGTCAGAGTAGCGGGAAGGGCCGAGCAGTACTTC.